This entry lists 6 T cell receptor beta chains sequenced from one sample in a study of blood T cell repertoires in COVID-19. Produced via immunoSEQ multiplex PCR; TCRdb's table is partial and in-frame only. This sample yields approximately 70,000 clones, of which roughly 70% are seen a single time; around half belongs to the top ten. The sequencing sample was made of PBMCs or T cells enriched from blood (not recorded which). The receptors were gathered from a woman aged 60-75 years who had been exposed to COVID-19.

The chain joins TRBV7-2 to TRBJ2-5, with a weak D call TRBD2 (6 bases). Germline lookup yields CDR1 SGHTA and CDR2 FQGNSA. Trimming left V 5 bases short and J 3 bases short, with 16 bases between. The CDR3 is 15 amino acids. CDR3 amino acids: CASSRISGPKETQYF. CDR3 nucleotide sequence: TGTGCCAGCAGCCGTATTAGCGGACCCAAAGAGACCCAGTACTTC.

The rearrangement links TRBV5-1 to TRBJ1-3; D is unresolved. Trimming took 3 bases from V and 0 from J, leaving 19 bases between them. CDR3 size: 18 residues. Germline V gene sequence: CDR1 SGHRS, CDR2 YFSETQ. The CDR3 spells CASSSEVGTRNSGNTIYF. The DNA for the CDR3 is TGCGCCAGCAGCTCCGAGGTCGGCACAAGAAACTCTGGAAACACCATATATTTT.

The rearrangement joins TRBV12-3 or TRBV12-4 to TRBJ1-5, with D uncertain. This CDR3 contains 13 residues. The germline V and J ends were trimmed by 5 bases and 4 bases, with 9 bases remaining between them. The CDR3 protein is CASSMADNQPQHF. Here the CDR3 DNA reads TGTGCCAGCAGTATGGCCGATAATCAGCCCCAGCATTTT.

The chain combines TRBV19 with TRBJ2-1; a possible D gene is TRBD2 (6 bases). The CDR3 loop spans 14 amino acids. Trimming pared 7 bases from V and 7 bases from J, leaving 17 bases between. Germline-derived CDR1 and CDR2 are LNHDA and SQIVND (reference sequence). The CDR3 DNA follows: TGTGCCAGTAAGGAGGGAATGCGAGTGAATGAGCAGTTCTTC. This gives the protein CASKEGMRVNEQFF.

A single count supports this clone. The chain uses TRBV27 and TRBJ2-3; D gene ambiguous. The CDR3 runs to 14 residues. In germline, CDR1 is MNHEY, CDR2 SMNVEV (reference sequence). Trimming pared 0 bases from V and 4 bases from J, leaving 8 bases between. In nucleotides, the CDR3 is TGTGCCAGCAGTTTATCGGTTCGCGCAGATACGCAGTATTTT. Translation: CASSLSVRADTQYF.

The rearrangement uses TRBV4-1 and TRBJ2-1; TRBD2 matches 10 bases. Germline values: CDR1 MGHRA, CDR2 YSYEKL. The CDR3 spans 18 residues. The trim removed 3 bases at V and 0 bases at J, leaving 8 bases unmatched. CDR3 residues: CASSQPSGGSSSYNEQFF. The DNA for the CDR3 is TGCGCCAGCAGCCAGCCTAGCGGGGGCTCTAGCTCCTACAATGAGCAGTTCTTC.